This TCR beta chain was captured in a study of control samples from healthy donors and cancer patients. Sequencing was performed with immunoSEQ multiplex PCR; in TCRdb, only in-frame clones are kept and a portion is missing. This sample carries just over 30,000 clones, less than 95% of them seen once, and the ten largest clones take under 8%. Between the trimmed V and J ends, which lost 5 bases and 4 bases, there was a span of 6 bases. The CDR3 consists of 12 residues. The germline gives CDR1 SGHVS, CDR2 FQNEAQ. The J gene is TRBJ2-1, the V gene TRBV7-8; TRBD2 might be the D (6 bases). This receptor was taken from a man in his 60s in good health. What was sequenced was blood. The CDR3 DNA is TGTGCCAGCAGCCGGGGGTACAATGAGCAGTTCTTC. Amino acids: CASSRGYNEQFF. The full variable domain, completed using reference TRBV7-8 and TRBJ2-1, is GAGVSQSPRYKVAKRGQDVALRCDPISGHVSLFWYQQALGQGPEFLTYFQNEAQLDKSGLPSDRFFAERPEGSVSTLKIQRTQQEDSAVYLCASSRGYNEQFFGPGTRLTVL.